This entry lists 11 T cell receptor beta chains sequenced from one sample in a study of blood T cell repertoires in COVID-19. The table came from immunoSEQ multiplex PCR; TCRdb's copy has only in-frame clones and leaves some out. The repertoire has around 110,000 clones, approximately 80% of them found once; the top ten carry around 7.5%. Sequencing was carried out using peripheral blood. The receptors were sampled from a man between 65 and 85 years old with active or convalescent COVID-19.

This clone has only one observation. The chain links TRBV28 to TRBJ1-4, with TRBD1 matching 11 bases. The CDR3 is 14 residues long. J lost 8 bases, V lost 7 bases, and 6 bases had no gene match. CDR1 is MDHEN and CDR2 is SYDVKM in the germline V gene. CDR3 amino acids: CASNRDRGEEKLFF. The CDR3 DNA is TGTGCCAGCAACCGGGACAGGGGGGAAGAAAAACTGTTTTTT.

CDR3 region: CASSQGQGSYEQYF. CDR3 in DNA: TGTGCCAGCAGCCAAGGACAGGGCTCCTACGAGCAGTACTTC. The V and J genes are TRBV3-1 (or the pseudogene TRBV3-2) and TRBJ2-7; TRBD1 matches 7 bases. Germline CDR1 reads LGHDT; CDR2 reads YNNKEL (reference sequence). J gave up 0 bases and V 1 base, and 0 bases lay outside the gene matches. This CDR3 is 14 amino acids long.

The chain combines TRBV20-1 with TRBJ1-1, with 7 bases matching TRBD1. J was trimmed by 3 bases and V by 3 bases; bases with no gene match: 7. CDR3 length equals 14 residues. Germline V gives CDR1 DFQATT, CDR2 SNEGSKA (reference sequence). The chain's CDR3 is CSASREGQHTEAFF. The CDR3, as DNA: TGCAGTGCTAGTCGCGAGGGACAGCACACTGAAGCTTTCTTT.

The chain carries TRBV14 and TRBJ2-7; 8 positions match TRBD2. The CDR3 has 16 residues. V was clipped by 1 base and J by 4 bases; unmatched bases: 9. In germline, CDR1 is SGHDN, CDR2 FVKESK. CDR3 region: CASSQVGIAGRYEQYF. The CDR3 DNA reads as TGTGCCAGCAGCCAAGTGGGAATAGCGGGAAGGTACGAGCAGTACTTC.

The chain has TRBV29-1 and TRBJ1-4; D is ambiguous. Per the germline V gene, CDR1 is SQVTM and CDR2 is ANQGSEA. CDR3 length: 13 amino acids. Trimming removed 7 bases at V and 2 bases at J, with 11 bases between. DNA for the CDR3: TGCAGCGCAACGGAGGCTACTAATGAAAAACTGTTTTTT. Amino acid sequence: CSATEATNEKLFF.

This clone was seen more than once but under ten times. The gene calls are TRBV19 and TRBJ2-7, with 7 nucleotides matching TRBD1. J gave up 4 bases and V 5 bases, and 8 bases lay outside the gene matches. This CDR3 is built from 14 residues. Germline assignment: CDR1 LNHDA and CDR2 SQIVND (reference sequence). The CDR3 coding sequence is TGTGCCAGTAGTGTAACATCGACAGGGTACGAGCAGTACTTC. It is translated as CASSVTSTGYEQYF. Using reference TRBV19 and TRBJ2-7 for the parts outside the CDR3, the full variable domain is DGGITQSPKYLFRKEGQNVTLSCEQNLNHDAMYWYRQDPGQGLRLIYYSQIVNDFQKGDIAEGYSVSREKKESFPLTVTSAQKNPTAFYLCASSVTSTGYEQYFGPGTRLTVT.

The CDR3 here is CASRTGTSGVDGELFF. The CDR3 region has the DNA TGTGCCAGCAGAACCGGGACTAGCGGGGTTGACGGGGAGCTGTTTTTT. The chain links TRBV5-4 to TRBJ2-2; 13 bases agree with TRBD2. Germline CDR1 and CDR2: SGHNT and YYREEE (reference sequence). The CDR3 extends over 16 amino acids. The ends lost 5 bases at V and 7 bases at J; junction bases unmatched: 8.

This clone was counted between two and nine times. The chain links TRBV20-1 to TRBJ1-5; TRBD1 matches 9 bases. The CDR3 has 14 amino acids. Germline V gene lookup returns CDR1 DFQATT and CDR2 SNEGSKA (reference sequence). V lost 3 bases, J lost 5 bases, and 5 bases stayed unmatched. CDR3 sequence (DNA): TGCAGTGCTAGTGCGGGACAGGGACATCAGCCCCAGCATTTT. It translates to CSASAGQGHQPQHF.

This clone has a single count. This chain joins TRBV6-5 and TRBJ1-1; 10 bases fit TRBD1. Germline V lookup: CDR1 MNHEY, CDR2 SVGAGI. V dropped 7 bases and J dropped 4; count of bases not matched to a gene: 9. This CDR3 contains 15 residues. The CDR3 sequence is CASKKNDRGLTEAFF. DNA for the CDR3: TGTGCCAGCAAAAAGAACGACAGGGGGCTCACTGAAGCTTTCTTT.

There are a few counts of this clone. Its ends do not fully match the called genes, so a read error is possible. The chain has TRBV12-5 and TRBJ1-1, with TRBD1 matching over 7 bases. Germline V gene lookup returns CDR1 LGHNT and CDR2 FRNRAP. This CDR3 is built from 14 residues. The CDR3 sequence: CASGLGTSGQNIIF. The CDR3 region has the DNA TGTGCTAGTGGTTTGGGGACATCGGGACAGAACATCATCTTT.

V gene TRBV5-6 combines with J gene TRBJ1-3; the match to TRBD1 covers 9 bases. V was pared by 4 bases and J by 2 bases, with 10 bases of the junction left unmatched. This CDR3 region has 17 residues. CDR1 and CDR2 from the germline V gene are SGHDT and YYEEEE. DNA for the CDR3: TGTGCCAGCAGCGTAGAAGGGACAGGGCTCACTGGAAACACCATATATTTT. It codes for CASSVEGTGLTGNTIYF.